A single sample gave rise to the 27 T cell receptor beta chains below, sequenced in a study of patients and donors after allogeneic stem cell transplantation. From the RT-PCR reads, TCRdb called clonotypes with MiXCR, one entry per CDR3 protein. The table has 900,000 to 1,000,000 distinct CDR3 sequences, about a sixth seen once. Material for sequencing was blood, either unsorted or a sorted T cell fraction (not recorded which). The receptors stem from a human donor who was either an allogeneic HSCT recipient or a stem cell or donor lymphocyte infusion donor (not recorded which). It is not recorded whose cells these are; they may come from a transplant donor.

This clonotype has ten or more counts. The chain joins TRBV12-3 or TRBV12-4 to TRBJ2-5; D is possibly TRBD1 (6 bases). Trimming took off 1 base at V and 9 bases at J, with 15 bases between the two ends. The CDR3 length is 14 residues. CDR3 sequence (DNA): TGTGCCAGCAGTTTAGTGGGACCAACAGGGCCCCAGTACTTC. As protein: CASSLVGPTGPQYF.

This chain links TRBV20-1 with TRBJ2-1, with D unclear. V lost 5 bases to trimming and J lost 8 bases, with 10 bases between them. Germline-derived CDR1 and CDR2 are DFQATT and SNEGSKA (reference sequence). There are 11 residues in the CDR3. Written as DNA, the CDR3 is TGCAGTGCTCCCAGTTTCGATGAGCAGTTCTTC. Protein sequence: CSAPSFDEQFF.

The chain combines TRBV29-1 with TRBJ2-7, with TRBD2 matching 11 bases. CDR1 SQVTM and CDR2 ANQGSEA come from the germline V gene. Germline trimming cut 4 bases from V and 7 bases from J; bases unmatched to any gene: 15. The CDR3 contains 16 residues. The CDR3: CSVVGTSGHLVEEQYF. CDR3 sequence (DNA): TGCAGCGTTGTTGGGACTAGCGGCCATTTGGTGGAAGAGCAGTACTTC.

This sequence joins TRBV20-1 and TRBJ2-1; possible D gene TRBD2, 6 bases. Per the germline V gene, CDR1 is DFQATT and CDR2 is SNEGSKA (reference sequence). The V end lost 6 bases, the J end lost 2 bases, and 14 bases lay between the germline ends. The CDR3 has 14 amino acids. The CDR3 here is CSASRGRTYNEQFF. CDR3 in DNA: TGCAGTGCCAGCCGGGGGAGGACCTACAATGAGCAGTTCTTC.

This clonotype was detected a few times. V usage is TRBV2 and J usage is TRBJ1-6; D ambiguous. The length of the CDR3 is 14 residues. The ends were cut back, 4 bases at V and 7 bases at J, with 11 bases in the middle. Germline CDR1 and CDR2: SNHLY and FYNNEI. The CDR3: CASSALPENSPLHF. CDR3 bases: TGTGCCAGCAGTGCCCTTCCGGAGAATTCACCCCTCCACTTT.

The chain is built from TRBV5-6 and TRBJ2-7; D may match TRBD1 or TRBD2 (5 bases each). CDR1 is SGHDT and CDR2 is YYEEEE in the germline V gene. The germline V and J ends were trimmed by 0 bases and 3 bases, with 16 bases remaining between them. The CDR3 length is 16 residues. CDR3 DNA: TGTGCCAGCAGCTTGGTTGGGGGAATTTTATGCTACGAGCAGTACTTC. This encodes CASSLVGGILCYEQYF.

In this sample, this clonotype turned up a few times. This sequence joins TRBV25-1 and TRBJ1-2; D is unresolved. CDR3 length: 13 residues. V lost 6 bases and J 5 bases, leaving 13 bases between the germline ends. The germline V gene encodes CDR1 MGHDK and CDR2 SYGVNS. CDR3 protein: CASSTGRVYGYTF. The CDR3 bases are TGTGCCAGCAGCACGGGTCGAGTTTATGGCTACACCTTC.

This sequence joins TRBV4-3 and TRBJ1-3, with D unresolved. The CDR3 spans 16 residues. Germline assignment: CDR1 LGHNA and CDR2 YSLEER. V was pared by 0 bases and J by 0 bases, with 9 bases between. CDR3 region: CASSQDPVDSGNTIYF. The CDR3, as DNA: TGCGCCAGCAGCCAAGACCCAGTGGACTCTGGAAACACCATATATTTT.

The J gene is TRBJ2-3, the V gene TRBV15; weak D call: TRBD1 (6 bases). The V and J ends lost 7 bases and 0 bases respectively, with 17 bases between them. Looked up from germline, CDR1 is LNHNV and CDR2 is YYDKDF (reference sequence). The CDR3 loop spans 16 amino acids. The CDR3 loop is CATKGHLVESTDTQYF. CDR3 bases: TGTGCCACCAAGGGACACCTAGTGGAAAGCACAGATACGCAGTATTTT. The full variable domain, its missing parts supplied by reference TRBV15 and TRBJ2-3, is DAMVIQNPRYQVTQFGKPVTLSCSQTLNHNVMYWYQQKSSQAPKLLFHYYDKDFNNEADTPDNFQSRRPNTSFCFLDIRSPGLGDTAMYLCATKGHLVESTDTQYFGPGTRLTVL.

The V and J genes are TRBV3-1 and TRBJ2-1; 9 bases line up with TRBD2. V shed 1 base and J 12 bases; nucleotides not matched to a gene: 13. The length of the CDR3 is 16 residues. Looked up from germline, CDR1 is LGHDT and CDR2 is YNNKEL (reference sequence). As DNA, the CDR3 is TGTGCCAGCAGCCAAGTATCGCTAGCGGGGTCCCGGGGGCAGTTCTTC. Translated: CASSQVSLAGSRGQFF.

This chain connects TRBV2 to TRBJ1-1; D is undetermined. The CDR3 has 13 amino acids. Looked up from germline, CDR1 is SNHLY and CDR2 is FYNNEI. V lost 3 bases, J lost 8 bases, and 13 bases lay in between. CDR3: CASSEEWSSEAFF. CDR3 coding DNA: TGTGCCAGCAGTGAGGAGTGGTCTTCCGAAGCTTTCTTT.

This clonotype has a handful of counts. CDR3 sequence: CASRSTRGGTEAFF. The CDR3 DNA reads as TGTGCCAGCCGCTCCACCAGGGGGGGCACTGAAGCTTTCTTT. The chain employs TRBV12-3 or TRBV12-4 and TRBJ1-1; 7 nucleotides align to TRBD1. The trim removed 8 bases at V and 4 bases at J, leaving 10 bases unmatched. This CDR3 is built from 14 residues.

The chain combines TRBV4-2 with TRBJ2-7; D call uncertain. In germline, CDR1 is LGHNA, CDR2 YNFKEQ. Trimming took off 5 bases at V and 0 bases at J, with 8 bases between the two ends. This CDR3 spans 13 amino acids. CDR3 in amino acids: CASSEWASYEQYF. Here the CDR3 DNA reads TGTGCCAGCAGCGAGTGGGCCTCCTACGAGCAGTACTTC.

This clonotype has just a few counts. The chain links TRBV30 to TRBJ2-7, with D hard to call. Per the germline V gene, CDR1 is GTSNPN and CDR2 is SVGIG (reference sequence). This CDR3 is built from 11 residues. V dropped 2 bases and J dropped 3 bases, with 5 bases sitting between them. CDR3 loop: CAWSPGYEQYF. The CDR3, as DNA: TGTGCCTGGAGTCCCGGCTACGAGCAGTACTTC.

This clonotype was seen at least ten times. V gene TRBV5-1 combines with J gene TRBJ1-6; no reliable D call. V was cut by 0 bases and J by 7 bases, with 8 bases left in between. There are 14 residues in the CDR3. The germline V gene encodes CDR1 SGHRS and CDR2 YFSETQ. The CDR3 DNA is TGCGCCAGCAGCTTGGCCGGAAGGAATTCACCCCTCCACTTT. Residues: CASSLAGRNSPLHF.

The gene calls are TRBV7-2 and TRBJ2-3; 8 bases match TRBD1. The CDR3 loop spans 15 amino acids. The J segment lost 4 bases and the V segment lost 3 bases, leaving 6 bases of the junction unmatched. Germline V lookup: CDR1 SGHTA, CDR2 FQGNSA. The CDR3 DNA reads TGTGCCAGCAGCTTTGACAGGGGAGTTGCAGATACGCAGTATTTT. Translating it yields CASSFDRGVADTQYF.

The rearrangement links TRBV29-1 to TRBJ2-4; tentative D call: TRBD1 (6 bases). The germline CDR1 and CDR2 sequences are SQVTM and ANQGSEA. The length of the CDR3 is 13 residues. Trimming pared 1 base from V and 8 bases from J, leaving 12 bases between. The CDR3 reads CSVEGRGRDIQYF. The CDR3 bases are TGCAGCGTTGAAGGCAGGGGTAGAGACATTCAGTACTTC.

CDR3 sequence reads: CSVRDRAPYGYTF. The CDR3 nucleotides read TGCAGCGTCCGCGACAGGGCCCCCTATGGCTACACCTTC. V gene TRBV29-1 combines with J gene TRBJ1-2; 7 bases fit TRBD1. CDR1 is SQVTM and CDR2 is ANQGSEA in the germline V gene. V trimming: 6 bases; J trimming: 4 bases; junction bases outside the gene matches: 8. This CDR3 is 13 amino acids long.

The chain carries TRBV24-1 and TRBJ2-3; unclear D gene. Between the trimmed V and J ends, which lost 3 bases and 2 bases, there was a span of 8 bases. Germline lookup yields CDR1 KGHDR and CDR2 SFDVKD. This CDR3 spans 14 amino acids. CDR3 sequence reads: CATSDTDVTDTQYF. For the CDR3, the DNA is TGTGCCACCAGTGATACGGACGTCACAGATACGCAGTATTTT.

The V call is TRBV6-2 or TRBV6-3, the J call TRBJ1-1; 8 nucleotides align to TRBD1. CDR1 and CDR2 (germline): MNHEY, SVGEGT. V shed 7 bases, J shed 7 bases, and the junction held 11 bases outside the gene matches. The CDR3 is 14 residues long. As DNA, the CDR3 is TGTGCCAGCAATACACTCAGGGGGCATTTTGAAGCTTTCTTT. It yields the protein CASNTLRGHFEAFF.

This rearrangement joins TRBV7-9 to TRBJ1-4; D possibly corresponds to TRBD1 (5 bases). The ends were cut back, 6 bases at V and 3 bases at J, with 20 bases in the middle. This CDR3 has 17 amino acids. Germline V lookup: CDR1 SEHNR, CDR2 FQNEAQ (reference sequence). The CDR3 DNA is TGTGCCAGCAGAGCCGATGAGCGGACATATGCTAATGAAAAACTGTTTTTT. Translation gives CASRADERTYANEKLFF.

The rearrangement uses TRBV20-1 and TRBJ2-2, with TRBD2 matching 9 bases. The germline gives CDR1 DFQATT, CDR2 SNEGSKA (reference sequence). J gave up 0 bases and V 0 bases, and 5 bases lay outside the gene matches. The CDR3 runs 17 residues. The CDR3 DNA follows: TGCAGTGCTAGAGACCCCGGACTAGCGACGAACACCGGGGAGCTGTTTTTT. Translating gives CSARDPGLATNTGELFF.

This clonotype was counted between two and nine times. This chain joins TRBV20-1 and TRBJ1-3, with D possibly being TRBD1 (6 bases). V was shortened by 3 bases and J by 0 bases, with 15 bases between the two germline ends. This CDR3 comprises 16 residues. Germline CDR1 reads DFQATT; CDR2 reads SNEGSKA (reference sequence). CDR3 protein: CSARTRTGPSGNTIYF. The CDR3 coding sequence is TGCAGTGCTAGGACGAGAACAGGGCCCTCTGGAAACACCATATATTTT.

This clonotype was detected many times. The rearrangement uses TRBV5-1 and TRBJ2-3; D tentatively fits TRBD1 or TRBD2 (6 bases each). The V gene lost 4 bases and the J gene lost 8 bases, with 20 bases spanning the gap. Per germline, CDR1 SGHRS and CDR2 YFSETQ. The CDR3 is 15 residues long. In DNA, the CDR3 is TGCGCCAGCAGCCTCCCCGGGGGCAGTGAGGTTACGCAGTATTTT. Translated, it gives CASSLPGGSEVTQYF. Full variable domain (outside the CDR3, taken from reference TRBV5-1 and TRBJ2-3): KAGVTQTPRYLIKTRGQQVTLSCSPISGHRSVSWYQQTPGQGLQFLFEYFSETQRNKGNFPGRFSGRQFSNSRSEMNVSTLELGDSALYLCASSLPGGSEVTQYFGPGTRLTVL.

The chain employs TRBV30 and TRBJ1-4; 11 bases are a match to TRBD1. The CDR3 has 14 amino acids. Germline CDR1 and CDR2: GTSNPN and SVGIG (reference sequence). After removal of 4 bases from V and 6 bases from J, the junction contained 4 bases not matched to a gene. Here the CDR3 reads CAWNGDRGDEKLFF. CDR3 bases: TGTGCCTGGAACGGGGACAGGGGGGATGAAAAACTGTTTTTT.

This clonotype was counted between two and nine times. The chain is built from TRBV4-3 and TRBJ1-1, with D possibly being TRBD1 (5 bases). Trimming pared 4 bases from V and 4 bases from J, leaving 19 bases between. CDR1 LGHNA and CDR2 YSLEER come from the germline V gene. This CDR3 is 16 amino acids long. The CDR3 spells CASSPTRRVFGTEAFF. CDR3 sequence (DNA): TGCGCCAGCAGCCCAACACGCAGGGTATTCGGCACTGAAGCTTTCTTT.

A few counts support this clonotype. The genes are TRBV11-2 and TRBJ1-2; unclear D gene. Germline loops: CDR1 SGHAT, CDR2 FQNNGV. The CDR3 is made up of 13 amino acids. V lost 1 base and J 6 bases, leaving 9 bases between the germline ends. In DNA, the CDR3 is TGTGCCAGCAGCTTAGGGGTTGGGGATGGCTACACCTTC. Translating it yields CASSLGVGDGYTF. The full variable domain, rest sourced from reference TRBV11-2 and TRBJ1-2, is EAGVAQSPRYKIIEKRQSVAFWCNPISGHATLYWYQQILGQGPKLLIQFQNNGVVDDSQLPKDRFSAERLKGVDSTLKIQPAKLEDSAVYLCASSLGVGDGYTFGSGTRLTVV.